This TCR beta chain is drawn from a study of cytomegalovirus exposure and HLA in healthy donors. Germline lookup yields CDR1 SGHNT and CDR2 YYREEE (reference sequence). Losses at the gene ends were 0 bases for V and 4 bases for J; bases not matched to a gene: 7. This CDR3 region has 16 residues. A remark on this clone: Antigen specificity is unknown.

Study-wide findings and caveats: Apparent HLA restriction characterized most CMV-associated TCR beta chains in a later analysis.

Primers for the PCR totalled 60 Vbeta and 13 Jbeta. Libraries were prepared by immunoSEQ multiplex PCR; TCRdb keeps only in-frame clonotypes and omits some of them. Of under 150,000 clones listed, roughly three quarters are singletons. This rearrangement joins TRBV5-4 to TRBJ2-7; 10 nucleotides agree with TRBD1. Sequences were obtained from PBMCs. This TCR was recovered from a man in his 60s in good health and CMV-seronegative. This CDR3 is CASSLAGTGDRYEQYF. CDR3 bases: TGTGCCAGCAGCTTGGCCGGGACAGGGGACCGATACGAGCAGTACTTC.